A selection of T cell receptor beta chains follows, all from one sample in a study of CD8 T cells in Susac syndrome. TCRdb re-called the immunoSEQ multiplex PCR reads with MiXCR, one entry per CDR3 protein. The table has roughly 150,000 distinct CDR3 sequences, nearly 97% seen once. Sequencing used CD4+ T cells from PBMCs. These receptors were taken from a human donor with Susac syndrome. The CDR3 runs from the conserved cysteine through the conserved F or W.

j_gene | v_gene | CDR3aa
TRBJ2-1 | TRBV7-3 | CASSLGRSYNEQFF
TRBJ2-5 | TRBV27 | CASSLSEGTAETQYF
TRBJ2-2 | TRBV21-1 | CASSNATGFGNTGELFF
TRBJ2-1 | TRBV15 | CATSRDPPGGPSNEQFF
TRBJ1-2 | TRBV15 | CATSKDRARSGYTF
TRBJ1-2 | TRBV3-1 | CASSLRDSNGYTF
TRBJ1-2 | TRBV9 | CASSEGQRLGGYTF
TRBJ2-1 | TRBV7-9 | CASSNEQGRKANEQFF
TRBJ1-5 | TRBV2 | CASSADRAGRIMGQPQHF
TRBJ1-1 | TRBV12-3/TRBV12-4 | CASSPMVGGEAFF
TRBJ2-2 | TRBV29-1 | CSVSGRAPGELFF
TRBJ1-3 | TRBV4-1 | CASSQGRASSGNTIYF
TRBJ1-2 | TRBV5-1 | CASSLELHYGYTF
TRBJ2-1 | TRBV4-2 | CASSQGVNEQFF
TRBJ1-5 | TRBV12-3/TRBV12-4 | CASSEYTPGQGANSLGQPQHF
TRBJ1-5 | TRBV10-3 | CAIRSEASNQPQHF
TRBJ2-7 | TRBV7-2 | CASSPRTSVWEQYF
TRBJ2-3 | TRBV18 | CASSPSQGSTDTQYF
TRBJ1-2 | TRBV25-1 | CASSVGQGPYGYTF
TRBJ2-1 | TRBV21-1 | CASSLRTSGRVCYNEQFF
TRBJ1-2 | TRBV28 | CASSFPQGGGGYGYTF
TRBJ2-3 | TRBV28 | CASSDPTDTQYF
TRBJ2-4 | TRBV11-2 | CASSPPPQGRQNIQYF
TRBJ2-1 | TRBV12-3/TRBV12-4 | CASRSDNEQFF
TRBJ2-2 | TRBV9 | CASSRGGPVEGGELFF
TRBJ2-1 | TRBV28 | CASSAPNEQFF
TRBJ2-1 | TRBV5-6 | CATRDRAYNEQFF
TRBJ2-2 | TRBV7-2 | CASSLGLANTGELFF